The 15 T cell receptor beta chains in this list originate from one sample, sequenced in a study of STAT5B mutations in CD4+ large granular lymphocyte leukemia. The repertoire was sequenced with immunoSEQ multiplex PCR; TCRdb's copy has only in-frame clones and lacks some. The sample holds roughly 29,000 clones, 78% seen once. The specimen was CD4+ T cells from blood buffy coats. Receptors were obtained from a human donor in good health.

This chain links TRBV5-5 with TRBJ1-1; tentatively, D is TRBD1 (5 bases). The CDR3 contains 15 residues. Germline V CDR1 and CDR2: SGHKS, YYEKEE (reference sequence). V lost 0 bases to trimming and J lost 4 bases, with 13 bases between them. CDR3 protein: CASSLGLGTGTEAFF. CDR3 DNA sequence: TGTGCCAGCAGCTTGGGTCTGGGGACGGGCACTGAAGCTTTCTTT.

This clone was detected once. The chain has TRBV5-4 and TRBJ2-1, with unresolved D. Germline V gives CDR1 SGHNT, CDR2 YYREEE (reference sequence). Between the trimmed V and J ends, which lost 0 bases and 3 bases, there was a span of 4 bases. This CDR3 is 13 amino acids long. The CDR3 DNA sequence: TGTGCCAGCAGCTTGGCCGACTACAATGAGCAGTTCTTC. Amino acids: CASSLADYNEQFF.

The chain joins TRBV19 to TRBJ2-2, with unresolved D. CDR1 is LNHDA and CDR2 is SQIVND in the germline V gene (reference sequence). The CDR3 length is 15 residues. V lost 2 bases and J 5 bases, leaving 12 bases between the germline ends. This CDR3 is CASSITLQQTGELFF. The DNA of the CDR3 is TGTGCCAGTAGTATAACGCTACAGCAGACCGGGGAGCTGTTTTTT.

V gene TRBV2 combines with J gene TRBJ1-2; D not resolved. Germline-derived CDR1 and CDR2 are SNHLY and FYNNEI. The CDR3 totals 13 residues. V was trimmed by 5 bases and J by 8 bases, leaving 15 bases between them. This CDR3 reads CASSPLQVRGYTF. DNA for the CDR3: TGTGCCAGCAGTCCTCTCCAGGTTCGCGGCTACACCTTC.

This clone was counted between two and nine times. This rearrangement joins TRBV11-3 to TRBJ1-4; 7 positions agree with TRBD1. Per the germline V gene, CDR1 is SGHNT and CDR2 is YENEEA. CDR3 length: 15 amino acids. Trimming cost V 7 bases and J 4 bases; bases outside gene matches: 9. The CDR3 bases are TGTGCCAGCATCCGGGGACAGAGTTGTAATGAAAAACTGTTTTTT. It specifies CASIRGQSCNEKLFF.

This clone has just one count. The CDR3 here is CASQTDRRFQETQYF. For the CDR3, the DNA is TGTGCCAGCCAGACCGACAGAAGATTCCAAGAGACCCAGTACTTC. The V call is TRBV2, the J call TRBJ2-5, with D possibly TRBD1 on 5 matching bases. Germline CDR1 reads SNHLY; CDR2 reads FYNNEI. The V end was cut by 8 bases, the J end by 1 base, with 17 bases between. The CDR3 extends over 15 amino acids.

The V gene is TRBV7-2, the J gene TRBJ2-1, with D perhaps matching TRBD1 (5 bases). CDR1 SGHTA and CDR2 FQGNSA come from the germline V gene. Trimming removed 5 bases from V and 12 bases from J, with 11 bases in between. The length of the CDR3 is 11 residues. CDR3 loop: CASSAQVGQFF. In nucleotides, the CDR3 is TGTGCCAGCAGCGCACAGGTGGGGCAGTTCTTC. Combining the CDR3 with reference TRBV7-2 and TRBJ2-1 gives the whole variable domain GAGVSQSPSNKVTEKGKDVELRCDPISGHTALYWYRQSLGQGLEFLIYFQGNSAPDKSGLPSDRFSAERTGGSVSTLTIQRTQQEDSAVYLCASSAQVGQFFGPGTRLTVL.

The chain combines TRBV18 with TRBJ1-3, with D hard to call. Germline-derived CDR1 and CDR2 are KGHSH and LQKENI. This CDR3 has 16 amino acids. V was cut by 1 base and J by 0 bases, with 10 bases left in between. In nucleotides, the CDR3 is TGTGCCAGCTCACCACTCCCAGAGAACTCTGGAAACACCATATATTTT. It codes for CASSPLPENSGNTIYF.

This chain joins TRBV10-2 and TRBJ2-2, with D perhaps given as TRBD1 or TRBD2 (5 bases each). CDR3 length: 12 amino acids. Germline CDR1 reads WSHSY; CDR2 reads SAAADI. Trimming left V 6 bases short and J 8 bases short, with 10 bases between. CDR3 in DNA: TGCGCCAGCAGGGGACCCCGAGGGGAGCTGTTTTTT. Translated, it gives CASRGPRGELFF.

The V gene is TRBV28, the J gene TRBJ2-3; 9 bases align to TRBD2. After removal of 6 bases from V and 4 bases from J, the junction contained 14 bases not matched to a gene. CDR1 MDHEN and CDR2 SYDVKM come from the germline V gene. The CDR3 runs 17 residues. The CDR3 here is CASSSFLAGGQADTQYF. Written as DNA, the CDR3 is TGTGCCAGCAGCTCCTTTTTGGCGGGGGGGCAGGCAGATACGCAGTATTTT.

The chain combines TRBV7-9 with TRBJ1-4; the D is unclear. The length of the CDR3 is 13 residues. From germline, CDR1 is SEHNR and CDR2 FQNEAQ (reference sequence). V lost 4 bases and J lost 7, with 10 bases in between. CDR3 region: CASSSQVAEKLFF. The CDR3 bases are TGTGCCAGCAGCTCCCAGGTGGCTGAAAAACTGTTTTTT.

The table lists this clone with a count of one. The V and J genes are TRBV7-2 and TRBJ2-2; TRBD2 aligns across 10 bases. Trimming took 5 bases from V and 5 from J; bases not matched to a gene: 5. CDR1 and CDR2 from the germline V gene are SGHTA and FQGNSA. The CDR3 consists of 15 residues. The CDR3 sequence is CASSASGGKTGELFF. The DNA for the CDR3 is TGTGCCAGCAGCGCTAGCGGGGGAAAAACCGGGGAGCTGTTTTTT.

J is TRBJ1-5 and V is TRBV15, with 8 bases that match TRBD1. There are 16 residues in the CDR3. Germline CDR1 is LNHNV and CDR2 is YYDKDF (reference sequence). The V segment lost 1 base and the J segment 3 bases; nucleotides outside the gene matches: 5. The CDR3 DNA sequence: TGTGCCACCAGCAGAGGACAGGGGAAGATCAATCAGCCCCAGCATTTT. The encoded protein is CATSRGQGKINQPQHF.

V gene TRBV28 combines with J gene TRBJ2-5, with 7 bases that match TRBD2. With the DNA end fitting TRBJ2-7 better, the J assignment may be wrong. The CDR3 totals 15 residues. Germline CDR1 MDHEN, CDR2 SYDVKM. In DNA, the CDR3 is TGTGCCAGCAGTTCACCCCGAGCGGGGTTCGCCGAGCAGTACTTC. Protein: CASSSPRAGFAEQYF.

The chain recombines TRBV5-5 with TRBJ1-1, with 7 bases matching TRBD1. The length of the CDR3 is 15 residues. Germline trimming cut 3 bases from V and 1 base from J; bases unmatched to any gene: 6. Per the germline V gene, CDR1 is SGHKS and CDR2 is YYEKEE (reference sequence). In DNA form, the CDR3 reads TGTGCCAGCAGCTGGGGACAGTCCGGGAACACTGAAGCTTTCTTT. It codes for CASSWGQSGNTEAFF.